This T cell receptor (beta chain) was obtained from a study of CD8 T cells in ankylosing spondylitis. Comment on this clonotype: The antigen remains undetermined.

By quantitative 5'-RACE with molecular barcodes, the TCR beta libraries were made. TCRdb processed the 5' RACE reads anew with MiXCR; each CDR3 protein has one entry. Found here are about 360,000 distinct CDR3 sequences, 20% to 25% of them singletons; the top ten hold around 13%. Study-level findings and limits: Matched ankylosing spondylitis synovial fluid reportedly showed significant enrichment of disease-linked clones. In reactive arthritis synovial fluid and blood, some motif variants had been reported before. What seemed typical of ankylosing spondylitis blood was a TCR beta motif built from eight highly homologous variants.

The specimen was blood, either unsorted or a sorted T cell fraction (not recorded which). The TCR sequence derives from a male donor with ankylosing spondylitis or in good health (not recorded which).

The CDR3 DNA reads TGTGCCAGCAGCTCGCTAACTAGCGGGGAGACGTATTTT. Its protein is CASSSLTSGETYF. This chain links TRBV11-2 with TRBJ2-3; 10 nucleotides agree with TRBD2. Germline CDR1 is SGHAT and CDR2 is FQNNGV. V gave up 4 bases and J gave up 14 bases; unmatched junction bases: 9. The CDR3 contains 13 residues.